This TCR beta chain was identified in a study of CD8 T cells in ankylosing spondylitis. Library preparation for TCR beta used quantitative 5'-RACE with molecular barcodes. TCRdb re-derived calls from the 5' RACE reads in MiXCR, one entry per CDR3 protein. The data contain about 310,000 distinct CDR3 sequences, around 21% of them singletons. In its sample, this clonotype was seen many times. Antigen specificity is unknown. The CDR3 spans 18 residues. Germline V lookup: CDR1 SGHRS, CDR2 YFSETQ. Trimming took 0 bases from V and 4 from J, leaving 20 bases between them. Study-wide points: Significantly higher representation of disease-linked clones was reported for matched ankylosing spondylitis synovial fluid. The authors found the disease-linked clones to be CD8+ and relatively rare in peripheral blood. A motif of eight highly homologous TCR beta variants was seen as apparently characteristic of ankylosing spondylitis blood.

The sample comprised blood, either unsorted or a sorted T cell fraction (not recorded which). The chain combines TRBV5-1 with TRBJ2-1, with a possible D match to TRBD1 (5 bases). The sequence derives from a female donor with ankylosing spondylitis or in good health (not recorded which). In DNA, the CDR3 is TGCGCCAGCAGCTTGGTCCCCCCAGACAGTAGGATATACAATGAGCAGTTCTTC. This encodes CASSLVPPDSRIYNEQFF.